This entry describes one TCR beta chain. The data were taken from a study of T cell changes during pregnancy in multiple sclerosis. Generated by immunoSEQ multiplex PCR, the TCRdb table keeps only in-frame clones and is missing some. The repertoire holds over 55,000 clones, 94% seen once, with less than 4% in the top ten. Trimming removed 8 bases from V and 5 bases from J; junction bases left unmatched: 16. The CDR3 has 16 residues. CDR1 and CDR2 from the germline V gene are MNHEY and SMNVEV (reference sequence). This receptor was identified in a female donor with multiple sclerosis, enrolled in a pregnancy study. Sequences were derived from CD8+ T cells from peripheral blood mononuclear cells, sampled in the third trimester of pregnancy. The chain carries TRBV27 and TRBJ2-5; 8 nucleotides line up with TRBD1. The CDR3 protein is CASSRGQGAPLETQYF. For the CDR3, the DNA is TGTGCCAGCTCCCGGGGGCAGGGGGCGCCTCTGGAGACCCAGTACTTC.